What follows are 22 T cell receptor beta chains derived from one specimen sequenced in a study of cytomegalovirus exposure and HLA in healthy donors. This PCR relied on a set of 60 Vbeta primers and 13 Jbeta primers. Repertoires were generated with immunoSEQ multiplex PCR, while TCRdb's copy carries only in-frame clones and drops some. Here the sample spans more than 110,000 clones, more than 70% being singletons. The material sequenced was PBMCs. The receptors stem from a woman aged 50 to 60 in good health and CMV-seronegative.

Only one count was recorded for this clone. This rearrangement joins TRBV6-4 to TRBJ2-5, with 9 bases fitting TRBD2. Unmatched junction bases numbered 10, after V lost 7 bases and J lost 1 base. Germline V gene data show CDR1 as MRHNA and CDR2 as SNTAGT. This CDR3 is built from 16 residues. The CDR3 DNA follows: TGTGCCAGCACTATCGCTAGCGGGGAAACCCAAGAGACCCAGTACTTC. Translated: CASTIASGETQETQYF.

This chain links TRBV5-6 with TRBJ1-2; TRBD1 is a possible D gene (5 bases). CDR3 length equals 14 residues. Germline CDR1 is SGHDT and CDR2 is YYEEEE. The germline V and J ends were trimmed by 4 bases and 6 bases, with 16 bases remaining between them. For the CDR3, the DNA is TGTGCCAGCAGCCGAGGTAGGGGAGGGGATGGCTACACCTTC. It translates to CASSRGRGGDGYTF.

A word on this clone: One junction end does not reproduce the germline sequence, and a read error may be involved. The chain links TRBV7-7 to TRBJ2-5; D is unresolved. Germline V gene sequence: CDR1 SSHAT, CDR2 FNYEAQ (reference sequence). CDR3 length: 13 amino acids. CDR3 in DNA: TGTGCTAGCAGCTTATTACAACAGGAGACCCAGTACTTC. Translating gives CASSLLQQETQYF.

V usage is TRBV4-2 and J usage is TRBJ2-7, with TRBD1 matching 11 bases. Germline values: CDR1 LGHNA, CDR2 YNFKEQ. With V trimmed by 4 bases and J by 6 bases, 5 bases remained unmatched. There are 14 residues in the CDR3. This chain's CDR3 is CASSPGQGAGEQYF. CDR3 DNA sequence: TGTGCCAGCAGCCCCGGACAGGGGGCGGGCGAGCAGTACTTC.

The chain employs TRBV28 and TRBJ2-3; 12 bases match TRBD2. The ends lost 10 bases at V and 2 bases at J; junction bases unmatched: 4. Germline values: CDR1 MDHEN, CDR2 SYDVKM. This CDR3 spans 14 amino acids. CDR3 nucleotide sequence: TGTGCCATCCTAGCGGGGGGGCCCACAGATACGCAGTATTTT. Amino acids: CAILAGGPTDTQYF. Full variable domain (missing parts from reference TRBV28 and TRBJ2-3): DVKVTQSSRYLVKRTGEKVFLECVQDMDHENMFWYRQDPGLGLRLIYFSYDVKMKEKGDIPEGYSVSREKKERFSLILESASTNQTSMYLCAILAGGPTDTQYFGPGTRLTVL.

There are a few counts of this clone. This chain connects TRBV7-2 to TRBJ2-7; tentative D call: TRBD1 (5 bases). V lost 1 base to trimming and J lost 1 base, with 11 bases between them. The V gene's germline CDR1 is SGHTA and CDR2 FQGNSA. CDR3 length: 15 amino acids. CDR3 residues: CASSLVAQGSYEQYF. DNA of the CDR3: TGTGCCAGCAGCTTAGTGGCCCAGGGTTCCTACGAGCAGTACTTC.

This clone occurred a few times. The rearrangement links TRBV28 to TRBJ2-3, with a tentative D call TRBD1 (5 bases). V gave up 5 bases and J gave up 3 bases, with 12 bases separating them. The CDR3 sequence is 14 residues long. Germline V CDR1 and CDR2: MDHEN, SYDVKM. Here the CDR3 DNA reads TGTGCCAGCAGTCCGACCGGACAAACAGATACGCAGTATTTT. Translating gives CASSPTGQTDTQYF.

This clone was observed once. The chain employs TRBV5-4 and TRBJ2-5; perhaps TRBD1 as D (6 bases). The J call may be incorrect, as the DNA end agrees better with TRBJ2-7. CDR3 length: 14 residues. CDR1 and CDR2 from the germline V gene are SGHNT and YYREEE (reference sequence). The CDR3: CASSTEQGWDEQYF. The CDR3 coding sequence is TGTGCCAGCAGCACCGAACAGGGATGGGACGAGCAGTACTTC.

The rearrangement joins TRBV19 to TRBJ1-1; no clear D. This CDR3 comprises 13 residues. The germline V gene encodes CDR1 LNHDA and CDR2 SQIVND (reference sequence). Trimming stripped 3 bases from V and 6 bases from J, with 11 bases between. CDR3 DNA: TGTGCCAGTAGTATCCTCAGATCTGCTGAAGCTTTCTTT. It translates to CASSILRSAEAFF.

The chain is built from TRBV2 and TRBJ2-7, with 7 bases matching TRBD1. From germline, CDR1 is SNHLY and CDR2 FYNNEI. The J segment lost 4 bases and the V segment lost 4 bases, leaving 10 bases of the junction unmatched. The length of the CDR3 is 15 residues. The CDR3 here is CASSVTGALLYEQYF. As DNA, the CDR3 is TGTGCCAGCAGTGTAACAGGGGCTCTCCTATACGAGCAGTACTTC.

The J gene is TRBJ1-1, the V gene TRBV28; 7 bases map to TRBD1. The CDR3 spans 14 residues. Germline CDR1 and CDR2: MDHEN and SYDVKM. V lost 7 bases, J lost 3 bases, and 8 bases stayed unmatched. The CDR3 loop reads CASTVTGWDTEAFF. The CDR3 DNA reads TGTGCCAGCACCGTGACAGGGTGGGACACTGAAGCTTTCTTT. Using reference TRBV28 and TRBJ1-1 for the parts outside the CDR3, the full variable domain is DVKVTQSSRYLVKRTGEKVFLECVQDMDHENMFWYRQDPGLGLRLIYFSYDVKMKEKGDIPEGYSVSREKKERFSLILESASTNQTSMYLCASTVTGWDTEAFFGQGTRLTVV.

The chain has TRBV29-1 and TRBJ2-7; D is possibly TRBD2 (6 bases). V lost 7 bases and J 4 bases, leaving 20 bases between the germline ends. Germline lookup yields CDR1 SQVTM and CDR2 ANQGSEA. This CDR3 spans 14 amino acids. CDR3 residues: CSGTGTGRPYEQYF. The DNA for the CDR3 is TGCAGCGGAACCGGGACCGGGAGACCTTACGAGCAGTACTTC.

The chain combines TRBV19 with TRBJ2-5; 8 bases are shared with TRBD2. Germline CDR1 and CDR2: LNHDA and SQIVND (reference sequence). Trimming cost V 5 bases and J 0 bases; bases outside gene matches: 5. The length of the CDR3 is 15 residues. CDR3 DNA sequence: TGTGCCAGTAGTCATAGCGGGGCGAACCAAGAGACCCAGTACTTC. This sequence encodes CASSHSGANQETQYF.

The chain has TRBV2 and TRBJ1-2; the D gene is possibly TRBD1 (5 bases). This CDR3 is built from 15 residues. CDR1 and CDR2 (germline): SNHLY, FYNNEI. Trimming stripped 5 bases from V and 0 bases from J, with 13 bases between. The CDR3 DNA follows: TGTGCCAGCAGTAGCGACAGTAGTACTAACTATGGCTACACCTTC. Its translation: CASSSDSSTNYGYTF.

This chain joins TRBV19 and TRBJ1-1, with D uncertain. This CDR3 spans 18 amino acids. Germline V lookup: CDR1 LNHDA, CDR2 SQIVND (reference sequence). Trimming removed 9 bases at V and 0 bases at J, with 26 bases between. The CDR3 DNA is TGTGCCAGCCTCCCCCGACGGGTCCTCCCTCGAATGAACACTGAAGCTTTCTTT. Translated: CASLPRRVLPRMNTEAFF.

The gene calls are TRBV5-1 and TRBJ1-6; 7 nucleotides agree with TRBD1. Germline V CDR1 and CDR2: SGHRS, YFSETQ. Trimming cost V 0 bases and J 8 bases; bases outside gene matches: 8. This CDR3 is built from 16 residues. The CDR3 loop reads CASSLGGTATYSPLHF. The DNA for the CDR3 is TGCGCCAGCAGCTTGGGTGGGACAGCGACTTATTCACCCCTCCACTTT.

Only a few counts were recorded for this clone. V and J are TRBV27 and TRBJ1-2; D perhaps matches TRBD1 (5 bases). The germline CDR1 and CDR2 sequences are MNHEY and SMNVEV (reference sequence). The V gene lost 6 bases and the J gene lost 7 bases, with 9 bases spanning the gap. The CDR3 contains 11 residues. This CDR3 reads CASRIRGGYTF. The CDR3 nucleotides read TGTGCCAGCAGGATAAGGGGTGGCTACACCTTC.

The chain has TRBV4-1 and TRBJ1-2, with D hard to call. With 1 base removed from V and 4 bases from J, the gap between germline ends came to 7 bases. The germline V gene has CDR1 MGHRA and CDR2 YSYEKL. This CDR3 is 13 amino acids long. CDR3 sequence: CASSQVLFYGYTF. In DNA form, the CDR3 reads TGCGCCAGCAGCCAAGTCCTCTTCTATGGCTACACCTTC.

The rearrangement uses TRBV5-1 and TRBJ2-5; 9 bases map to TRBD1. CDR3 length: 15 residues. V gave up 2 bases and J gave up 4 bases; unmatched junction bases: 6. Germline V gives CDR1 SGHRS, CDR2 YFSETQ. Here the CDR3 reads CASSLRTGGGETQYF. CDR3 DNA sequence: TGCGCCAGCAGCTTAAGAACAGGGGGCGGAGAGACCCAGTACTTC. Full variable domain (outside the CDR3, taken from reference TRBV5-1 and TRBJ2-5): KAGVTQTPRYLIKTRGQQVTLSCSPISGHRSVSWYQQTPGQGLQFLFEYFSETQRNKGNFPGRFSGRQFSNSRSEMNVSTLELGDSALYLCASSLRTGGGETQYFGPGTRLLVL.

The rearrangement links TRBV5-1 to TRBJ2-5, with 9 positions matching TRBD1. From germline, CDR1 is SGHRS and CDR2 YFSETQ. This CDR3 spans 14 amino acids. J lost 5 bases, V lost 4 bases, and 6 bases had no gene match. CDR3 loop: CASSAGTGRETQYF. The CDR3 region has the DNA TGCGCCAGCAGCGCAGGGACAGGGAGGGAGACCCAGTACTTC.

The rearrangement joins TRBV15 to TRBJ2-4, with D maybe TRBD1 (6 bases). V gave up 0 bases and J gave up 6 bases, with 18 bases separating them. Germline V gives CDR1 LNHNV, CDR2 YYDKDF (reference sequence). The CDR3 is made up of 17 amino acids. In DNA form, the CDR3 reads TGTGCCACCAGCAGAGACCCCGGGACAACAGGGCGAAACATTCAGTACTTC. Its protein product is CATSRDPGTTGRNIQYF.

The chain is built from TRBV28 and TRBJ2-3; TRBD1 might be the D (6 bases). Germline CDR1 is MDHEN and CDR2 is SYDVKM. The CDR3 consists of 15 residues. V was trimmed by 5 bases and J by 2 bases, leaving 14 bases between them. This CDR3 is CASSPFGQTTDTQYF. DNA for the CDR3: TGTGCCAGCAGTCCCTTTGGACAGACCACAGATACGCAGTATTTT.